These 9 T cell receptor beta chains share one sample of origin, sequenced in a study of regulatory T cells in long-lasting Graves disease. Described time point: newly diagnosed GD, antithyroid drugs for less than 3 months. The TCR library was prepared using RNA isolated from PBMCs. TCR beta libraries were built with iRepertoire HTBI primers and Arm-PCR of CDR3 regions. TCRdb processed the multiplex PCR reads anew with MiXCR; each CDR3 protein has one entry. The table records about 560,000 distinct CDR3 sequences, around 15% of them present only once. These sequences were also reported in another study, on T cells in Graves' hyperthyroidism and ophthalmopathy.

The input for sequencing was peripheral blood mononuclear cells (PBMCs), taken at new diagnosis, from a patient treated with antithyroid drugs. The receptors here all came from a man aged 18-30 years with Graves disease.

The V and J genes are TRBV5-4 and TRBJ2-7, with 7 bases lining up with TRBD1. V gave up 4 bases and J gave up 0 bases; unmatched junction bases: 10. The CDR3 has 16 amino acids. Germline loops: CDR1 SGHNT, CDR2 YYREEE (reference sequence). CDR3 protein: CASSRGGTASSYEQYF. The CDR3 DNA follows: TGTGCCAGCAGCCGAGGTGGGACAGCGAGCTCCTACGAGCAGTACTTC. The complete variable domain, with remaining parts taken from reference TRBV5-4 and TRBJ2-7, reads ETGVTQSPTHLIKTRGQQVTLRCSSQSGHNTVSWYQQALGQGPQFIFQYYREEENGRGNFPPRFSGLQFPNYSSELNVNALELDDSALYLCASSRGGTASSYEQYFGPGTRLTVT.

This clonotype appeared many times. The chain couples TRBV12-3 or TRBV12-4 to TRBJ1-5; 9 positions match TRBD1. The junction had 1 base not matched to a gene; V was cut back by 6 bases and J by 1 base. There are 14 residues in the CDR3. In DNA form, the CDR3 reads TGTGCCAGCAGACAGGGGGCGAGCAATCAGCCCCAGCATTTT. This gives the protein CASRQGASNQPQHF.

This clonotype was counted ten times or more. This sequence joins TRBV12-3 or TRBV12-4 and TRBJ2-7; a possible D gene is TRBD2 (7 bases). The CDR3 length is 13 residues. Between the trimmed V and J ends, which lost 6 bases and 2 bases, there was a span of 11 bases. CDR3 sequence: CASRGGEAYEQYF. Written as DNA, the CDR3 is TGTGCCAGCAGAGGGGGGGAGGCCTACGAGCAGTACTTC.

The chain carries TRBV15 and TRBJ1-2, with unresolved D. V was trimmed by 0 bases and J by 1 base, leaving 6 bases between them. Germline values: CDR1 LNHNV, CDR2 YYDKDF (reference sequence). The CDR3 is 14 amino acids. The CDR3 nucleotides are TGTGCCACCAGCAGAGATGTGGATAACTATGGCTACACCTTC. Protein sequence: CATSRDVDNYGYTF.

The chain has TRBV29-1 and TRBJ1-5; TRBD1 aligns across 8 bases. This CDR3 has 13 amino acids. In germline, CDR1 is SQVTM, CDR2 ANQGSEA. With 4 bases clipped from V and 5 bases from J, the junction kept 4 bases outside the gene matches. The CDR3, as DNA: TGCAGCGTTGGGAGGGACAGGCATCAGCCCCAGCATTTT. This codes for CSVGRDRHQPQHF.

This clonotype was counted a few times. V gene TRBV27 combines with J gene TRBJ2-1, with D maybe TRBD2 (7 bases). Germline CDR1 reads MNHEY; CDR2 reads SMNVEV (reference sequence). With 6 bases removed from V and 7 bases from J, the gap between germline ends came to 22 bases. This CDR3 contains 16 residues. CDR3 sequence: CASSPWGGGSRNEQFF. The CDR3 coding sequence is TGTGCCAGCAGCCCTTGGGGGGGGGGCTCCAGGAATGAGCAGTTCTTC.

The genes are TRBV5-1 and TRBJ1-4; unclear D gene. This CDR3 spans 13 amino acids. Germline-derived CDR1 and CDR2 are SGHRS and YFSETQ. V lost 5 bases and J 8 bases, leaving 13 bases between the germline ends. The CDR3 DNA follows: TGCGCCAGCAGTCCTCTCAATCTGGAAAAACTGTTTTTT. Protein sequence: CASSPLNLEKLFF.

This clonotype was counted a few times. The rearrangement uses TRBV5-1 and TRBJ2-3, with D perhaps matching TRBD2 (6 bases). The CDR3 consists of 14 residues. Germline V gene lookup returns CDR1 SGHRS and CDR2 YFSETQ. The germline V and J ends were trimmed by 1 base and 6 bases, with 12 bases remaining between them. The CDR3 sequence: CASSLLSGADTQYF. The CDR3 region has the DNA TGCGCCAGCAGCTTGTTATCGGGAGCCGATACGCAGTATTTT.

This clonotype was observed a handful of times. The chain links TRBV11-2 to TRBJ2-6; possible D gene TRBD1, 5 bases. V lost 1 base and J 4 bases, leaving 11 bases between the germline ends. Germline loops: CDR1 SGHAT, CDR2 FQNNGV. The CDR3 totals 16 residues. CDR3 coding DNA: TGTGCCAGCAGCTTAGCGGCAGGGTTCGGGGCCAACGTCCTGACTTTC. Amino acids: CASSLAAGFGANVLTF.